This T cell receptor (beta chain) was profiled in a study of immune heterogeneity within non-small cell lung tumors. Looking at the study overall: Histology included a handful of squamous cell carcinomas, under twelve non-squamous carcinomas and 1 unspecified tumor. Study-level results: Each patient largely had their own distinct set of high-frequency T-cell receptor beta clonotypes. Recurring identical dominant CDR3 beta clonotypes were observed across tumor sites within a patient, together with site-unique high-frequency clones.

With 32 V and 13 J primers, multiplex PCR amplified the TCR beta CDR3. One entry per CDR3 protein, called by TCRdb with MiXCR from the multiplex PCR reads. The sample includes 9,500 or so distinct CDR3 sequences, more than 20% of them seen just once. Bulk tumor gDNA, 600 ng per sample, served as the TCR template. Several biopsies per primary tumor were taken during surgery, spaced as far apart as possible. Patients with untreated, newly diagnosed non-small cell lung cancer underwent curative surgery. Donors comprised newly diagnosed non-small cell lung cancer patients undergoing surgery with curative intent. The CDR3 runs 18 residues. The germline V gene encodes CDR1 DFQATT and CDR2 SNEGSKA (reference sequence). With 6 bases clipped from V and 0 bases from J, the junction kept 14 bases outside the gene matches. This clonotype has at least ten counts. Its matching antigen is unknown.

This TCR was recovered from a woman in her forties or fifties with non-small cell lung cancer. Source material: lung tumor tissue. The V and J genes are TRBV20-1 and TRBJ1-6; TRBD1 matches at 7 bases. The DNA for the CDR3 is TGCAGTGCCGAGGGGACAGCCAAACTGAGCTCCTATAATTCACCCCTCCACTTT. Its protein product is CSAEGTAKLSSYNSPLHF.